Each of the 23 T cell receptor beta chains below was sequenced from the same sample in a study of early T cells in non-severe SARS-CoV-2 infection. A single record per CDR3 protein comes from TCRdb applying MiXCR to the 5' RACE reads. The sample has approximately 65,000 distinct CDR3 sequences; approximately 13% are singletons. The specimen was whole blood. These receptors originate from an adult who was a healthcare worker with PCR-confirmed SARS-CoV-2 infection or an uninfected control (not recorded which).

This clonotype was counted only a few times. This chain links TRBV28 with TRBJ2-1; D may be TRBD2 (6 bases). Germline V gives CDR1 MDHEN, CDR2 SYDVKM. This CDR3 is built from 13 residues. Trimming shortened V by 2 bases and J by 6 bases, and 8 bases separated the two germline ends. CDR3 nucleotide sequence: TGTGCCAGCAGTTTAGGGACTTCCAATGAGCAGTTCTTC. Residues: CASSLGTSNEQFF.

Details on this clonotype: This sequence may be a read error, since a much larger clone differs from it by one base. This chain uses TRBV6-4 with TRBJ1-5, with D perhaps matching TRBD1 (5 bases). Germline assignment: CDR1 MRHNA and CDR2 SNTAGT. The CDR3 sequence is 17 residues long. As DNA, the CDR3 is TGTGCCAGCAGTGACGACGGAGGGGTTCTTAGCTATCAGCCCCAGCATTTT. This codes for CASSDDGGVLSYQPQHF.

The CDR3 DNA reads as TGTGCCAGCAGAAGCGGGGGTATCACAGATACGCAGTATTTT. Translation: CASRSGGITDTQYF. The gene calls are TRBV28 and TRBJ2-3; 8 bases line up with TRBD2. V lost 6 bases, J lost 2 bases, and 4 bases stayed unmatched. This CDR3 is 14 amino acids long. Germline V gives CDR1 MDHEN, CDR2 SYDVKM.

The table lists this clonotype with a few counts. This chain connects TRBV9 to TRBJ2-2; D is ambiguous. CDR3 length equals 12 residues. Trimming cost V 3 bases and J 2 bases, with 2 bases left between them. Germline CDR1 SGDLS, CDR2 YYNGEE. The CDR3 protein is CASSANTGELFF. CDR3 in DNA: TGTGCCAGCAGCGCAAACACCGGGGAGCTGTTTTTT.

The V gene is TRBV20-1, the J gene TRBJ2-7; 9 nucleotides agree with TRBD1. Losses at the gene ends were 2 bases for V and 1 base for J; bases not matched to a gene: 9. This CDR3 is 16 amino acids long. The germline V gene has CDR1 DFQATT and CDR2 SNEGSKA (reference sequence). For the CDR3, the DNA is TGCAGTGCTAGAAGTTTTGTGACAGGGGGTTCCTACGAGCAGTACTTC. Its protein is CSARSFVTGGSYEQYF.

This clonotype was counted between two and nine times. One end of the junction does not line up with germline, which may come from a read error. This rearrangement joins TRBV20-1 to TRBJ1-1; D is undetermined. The CDR3 loop spans 10 amino acids. Per the germline V gene, CDR1 is DFQATT and CDR2 is SNEGSKA (reference sequence). CDR3: CSANERKAFF. In DNA, the CDR3 is TGCAGCGCTAACGAAAGGAAAGCTTTCTTT.

About this clonotype: This may be a read error, as it is one base from a much larger clone. The CDR3 loop is CASSLSSQGSEKLFF. In nucleotides, the CDR3 is TGTGCCAGCAGCTTAAGCTCTCAGGGAAGTGAAAAACTGTTTTTT. The chain employs TRBV7-9 and TRBJ1-4, with a weak D call TRBD1 (5 bases). CDR3 length: 15 amino acids. Looked up from germline, CDR1 is SEHNR and CDR2 is FQNEAQ (reference sequence). V lost 2 bases and J 7 bases, leaving 14 bases between the germline ends.

This clonotype was seen only a few times. The chain employs TRBV12-3 or TRBV12-4 and TRBJ2-7; D is perhaps TRBD1 (5 bases). The CDR3 consists of 15 residues. V was shortened by 5 bases and J by 3 bases, with 17 bases between the two germline ends. The CDR3 nucleotides are TGTGCCAGCAGTCCTGGGGCAGGAGAGTTCTACGAGCAGTACTTC. Translating it yields CASSPGAGEFYEQYF.

V usage is TRBV20-1 and J usage is TRBJ1-2; no clear D. The ends were cut back, 5 bases at V and 3 bases at J, with 7 bases in the middle. Germline-derived CDR1 and CDR2 are DFQATT and SNEGSKA (reference sequence). The CDR3 has 11 amino acids. The CDR3 coding sequence is TGCAGTGCTTCCCGGGACTATGGCTACACCTTC. Amino acids: CSASRDYGYTF.

This clonotype was found many times. This sequence joins TRBV7-8 and TRBJ1-2; 7 bases line up with TRBD1. The CDR3 spans 14 residues. CDR1 is SGHVS and CDR2 is FQNEAQ in the germline V gene. V dropped 5 bases and J dropped 3; count of bases not matched to a gene: 6. This CDR3 is CASSPQTGDYGYTF. The CDR3 region has the DNA TGTGCCAGCAGCCCTCAAACAGGGGACTATGGCTACACCTTC.

This clonotype was counted only a few times. The V and J genes are TRBV2 and TRBJ2-1; TRBD2 matches 14 bases. This CDR3 has 16 amino acids. CDR1 and CDR2 (germline): SNHLY, FYNNEI. V dropped 2 bases and J dropped 6; count of bases not matched to a gene: 3. CDR3 region: CASSEPGLAGANEQFF. DNA of the CDR3: TGTGCCAGCAGTGAACCGGGACTAGCGGGGGCCAATGAGCAGTTCTTC. The entire variable domain, with the rest obtained from reference TRBV2 and TRBJ2-1, is as follows: EPEVTQTPSHQVTQMGQEVILRCVPISNHLYFYWYRQILGQKVEFLVSFYNNEISEKSEIFDDQFSVERPDGSNFTLKIRSTKLEDSAMYFCASSEPGLAGANEQFFGPGTRLTVL.

The J gene is TRBJ2-1, the V gene TRBV7-3, with TRBD2 matching 8 bases. Germline CDR1 and CDR2: SGHTA and FQGTGA. The V and J ends lost 2 bases and 2 bases, in that order; junction bases with no gene match: 2. CDR3 length: 15 amino acids. DNA for the CDR3: TGTGCCAGCAGCTTAGCGGGGGGAACCTACAATGAGCAGTTCTTC. Translated: CASSLAGGTYNEQFF.

This clonotype has a count of ten or more. The chain couples TRBV11-2 to TRBJ2-3, with D perhaps matching TRBD1 (6 bases). V was trimmed by 4 bases and J by 0 bases, leaving 11 bases between them. CDR3 length: 15 residues. Germline CDR1 reads SGHAT; CDR2 reads FQNNGV. The CDR3 protein is CASSSDRTSTDTQYF. Here the CDR3 DNA reads TGTGCCAGCAGCTCGGACAGAACTAGCACAGATACGCAGTATTTT.

This clonotype has just one count. The genes are TRBV25-1 and TRBJ2-7, with 9 bases fitting TRBD1. The CDR3 length is 14 residues. V trimming: 4 bases; J trimming: 3 bases; junction bases outside the gene matches: 4. From germline, CDR1 is MGHDK and CDR2 SYGVNS. DNA of the CDR3: TGTGCCAGCAGTGTCACAGGGGGCAACTACGAGCAGTACTTC. Protein sequence: CASSVTGGNYEQYF.

Ten or more counts support this clonotype. This chain connects TRBV4-3 to TRBJ2-6; maybe TRBD1 (6 bases). CDR1 and CDR2 from the germline V gene are LGHNA and YSLEER. Between the trimmed V and J ends, which lost 0 bases and 2 bases, there was a span of 8 bases. The CDR3 totals 16 residues. CDR3 bases: TGCGCCAGCAGCCAAGATGGGACAACTGGGGCCAACGTCCTGACTTTC. Its protein product is CASSQDGTTGANVLTF.

The chain couples TRBV4-1 to TRBJ2-7; 9 positions agree with TRBD2. Germline V lookup: CDR1 MGHRA, CDR2 YSYEKL. CDR3 length equals 15 residues. V dropped 3 bases and J dropped 4; count of bases not matched to a gene: 7. This CDR3 is CASSHALAGRYEQYF. CDR3 sequence (DNA): TGCGCCAGCAGCCATGCCCTAGCGGGGAGATACGAGCAGTACTTC.

CDR3 bases: TGTGCCAGTAGTATTTTAGCGGGGGAAGAGACCCAGTACTTC. As protein: CASSILAGEETQYF. This chain uses TRBV19 with TRBJ2-5; 9 bases map to TRBD2. The germline CDR1 and CDR2 sequences are LNHDA and SQIVND (reference sequence). This CDR3 is 14 amino acids long. V lost 3 bases and J lost 3; bases outside the gene matches: 2.

This chain joins TRBV6-4 and TRBJ2-1; D possibly corresponds to TRBD2 (6 bases). CDR1 MRHNA and CDR2 SNTAGT come from the germline V gene. V was pared by 4 bases and J by 9 bases, with 16 bases between. The CDR3 consists of 14 residues. DNA for the CDR3: TGTGCCAGCAGTGTGAGTTGGAGGGCAGCTGAGCAGTTCTTC. It encodes CASSVSWRAAEQFF.

This chain uses TRBV5-4 with TRBJ2-1; TRBD2 might be the D (7 bases). The CDR3 runs 15 residues. The germline V and J ends were trimmed by 1 base and 7 bases, with 15 bases remaining between them. Germline V lookup: CDR1 SGHNT, CDR2 YYREEE (reference sequence). CDR3 sequence: CASSLRGARANEQFF. The CDR3 region has the DNA TGTGCCAGCAGCTTGCGGGGGGCGAGGGCTAATGAGCAGTTCTTC.

This clonotype was observed a handful of times. The chain is built from TRBV5-1 and TRBJ2-6, with D possibly being TRBD1 (5 bases). Per the germline V gene, CDR1 is SGHRS and CDR2 is YFSETQ. V dropped 0 bases and J dropped 0 bases, with 7 bases sitting between them. This CDR3 is built from 16 residues. The CDR3 is CASSLVGVSGANVLTF. CDR3 coding DNA: TGCGCCAGCAGCTTGGTAGGGGTCTCTGGGGCCAACGTCCTGACTTTC.

The J gene is TRBJ2-2, the V gene TRBV9; TRBD1 agrees at 7 bases. The length of the CDR3 is 15 residues. Germline V lookup: CDR1 SGDLS, CDR2 YYNGEE. Germline trimming cut 3 bases from V and 4 bases from J; bases unmatched to any gene: 6. The CDR3 region is CASSDRDSSTGELFF. CDR3 nucleotide sequence: TGTGCCAGCAGCGACCGGGACAGCTCCACCGGGGAGCTGTTTTTT.

This clonotype has only a few counts. The chain uses TRBV6-2 or TRBV6-3 and TRBJ2-7, with D perhaps matching TRBD2 (6 bases). There are 14 residues in the CDR3. The V and J ends lost 4 bases and 2 bases respectively, with 12 bases between them. Germline V gene sequence: CDR1 MNHEY, CDR2 SVGEGT. CDR3 DNA sequence: TGTGCCAGCAGTTTGGGACTGGGAACCTACGAGCAGTACTTC. It codes for CASSLGLGTYEQYF.

The rearrangement links TRBV10-3 to TRBJ2-2; TRBD1 might be the D (5 bases). This CDR3 region has 11 residues. Germline loops: CDR1 ENHRY, CDR2 SYGVKD. Trimming stripped 11 bases from V and 3 bases from J, with 7 bases between. Written as DNA, the CDR3 is TGTGCCTCAGGGTACACCGGGGAGCTGTTTTTT. This gives the protein CASGYTGELFF.